The 22 T cell receptor beta chains given below trace back to one sample, sequenced in a study of control samples from healthy donors and cancer patients (dated by TCRdb to 2020 to 2021). Library preparation was by the immunoSEQ multiplex PCR assay. Entries here come from immuneACCESS through TCRdb and include only in-frame sequences with V and J called. Some clones fail to appear in such tables; in the studies checked, an unresolved V gene covers under half of the shortfall, and the cause of the remainder is unknown. Across this sample there are about 92,000 clones, with roughly 82% seen only once. The biggest ten clones account for over 7.5% of the sample. What was sequenced was blood. The receptors shown here come from a woman aged 55-69 years in good health.

The chain uses TRBV5-1 and TRBJ1-5; TRBD1 might be the D (6 bases). Germline V gene data show CDR1 as SGHRS and CDR2 as YFSETQ. There are 15 residues in the CDR3. Trimming removed 0 bases at V and 3 bases at J, with 10 bases between. This CDR3 is CASSLGGQDNQPQHF. CDR3 nucleotide sequence: TGCGCCAGCAGCTTGGGGGGGCAGGACAATCAGCCCCAGCATTTT. The variable domain in full, with the rest retrieved from reference TRBV5-1 and TRBJ1-5, is KAGVTQTPRYLIKTRGQQVTLSCSPISGHRSVSWYQQTPGQGLQFLFEYFSETQRNKGNFPGRFSGRQFSNSRSEMNVSTLELGDSALYLCASSLGGQDNQPQHFGDGTRLSIL.

The V gene is TRBV9, the J gene TRBJ2-1; perhaps TRBD1 as D (6 bases). Germline loops: CDR1 SGDLS, CDR2 YYNGEE. V was cut by 4 bases and J by 7 bases, with 21 bases left in between. CDR3 length equals 16 residues. The CDR3 reads CASSILPDSHTNEQFF. In nucleotides, the CDR3 is TGTGCCAGCAGCATCCTCCCGGACAGTCATACAAATGAGCAGTTCTTC.

V and J are TRBV2 and TRBJ2-5; 7 nucleotides align to TRBD2. The junction had 5 bases not matched to a gene; V was cut back by 11 bases and J by 5 bases. This CDR3 has 11 amino acids. Germline CDR1 SNHLY, CDR2 FYNNEI. DNA for the CDR3: TGTGCCCCCGGGGGGTCCGAGACCCAGTACTTC. Translation gives CAPGGSETQYF.

The chain's CDR3 is CASSVDGGAGKTQYF. The DNA of the CDR3 is TGTGCCAGCAGCGTAGACGGGGGGGCCGGGAAGACCCAGTACTTC. The V call is TRBV9, the J call TRBJ2-5, with 8 bases matching TRBD2. Germline CDR1 and CDR2: SGDLS and YYNGEE. The length of the CDR3 is 15 residues. V dropped 0 bases and J dropped 6; count of bases not matched to a gene: 7.

V gene TRBV2 combines with J gene TRBJ2-3; D might be TRBD1 (5 bases). Germline V gives CDR1 SNHLY, CDR2 FYNNEI. The V and J ends lost 6 bases and 1 base respectively, with 8 bases between them. This CDR3 is 13 amino acids long. The CDR3, as DNA: TGTGCCAGCAGCTTACAGGGCACAGATACGCAGTATTTT. Protein sequence: CASSLQGTDTQYF.

The chain joins TRBV7-9 to TRBJ1-4; 8 bases line up with TRBD1. Per germline, CDR1 SEHNR and CDR2 FQNEAQ (reference sequence). J gave up 4 bases and V 4 bases, and 5 bases lay outside the gene matches. This CDR3 is 15 amino acids long. The CDR3 region is CASSSRQGINEKLFF. Written as DNA, the CDR3 is TGTGCCAGCAGCTCCAGACAGGGGATTAATGAAAAACTGTTTTTT.

The chain links TRBV28 to TRBJ2-1; 12 bases match TRBD1. The CDR3 has 15 amino acids. V was pared by 8 bases and J by 8 bases, with 10 bases of the junction left unmatched. The V gene's germline CDR1 is MDHEN and CDR2 SYDVKM. The CDR3 reads CASGKSGTGGDEQFF. As DNA, the CDR3 is TGTGCCAGCGGGAAATCCGGGACAGGGGGCGATGAGCAGTTCTTC.

The chain carries TRBV6-2 or TRBV6-3 and TRBJ2-3; TRBD2 is a possible D gene (7 bases). The V gene's germline CDR1 is MNHEY and CDR2 SVGEGT. The CDR3 totals 15 residues. Trimming cost V 2 bases and J 1 base, with 10 bases left between them. The CDR3: CASSYGGARTDTQYF. The DNA of the CDR3 is TGTGCCAGCAGTTACGGGGGGGCCCGCACAGATACGCAGTATTTT.

The chain uses TRBV4-2 and TRBJ1-1, with D maybe TRBD1 (5 bases). The length of the CDR3 is 16 residues. The germline CDR1 and CDR2 sequences are LGHNA and YNFKEQ. V lost 4 bases and J lost 1, with 16 bases in between. The CDR3 DNA follows: TGTGCCAGCAGCCGCAAAATGGACACACAGAACACTGAAGCTTTCTTT. Protein: CASSRKMDTQNTEAFF.

This clone was counted a few times. The chain links TRBV7-6 to TRBJ2-5, with D hard to call. The CDR3 consists of 12 residues. CDR1 and CDR2 (germline): SGHVS, FNYEAQ. V lost 3 bases to trimming and J lost 4 bases, with 6 bases between them. CDR3 sequence reads: CASSFSLETQYF. As DNA, the CDR3 is TGTGCCAGCAGCTTTAGTCTAGAGACCCAGTACTTC. Together with reference TRBV7-6 and TRBJ2-5, the CDR3 gives the full variable domain: GAGVSQSPRYKVTKRGQDVALRCDPISGHVSLYWYRQALGQGPEFLTYFNYEAQQDKSGLPNDRFSAERPEGSISTLTIQRTEQRDSAMYRCASSFSLETQYFGPGTRLLVL.

The chain carries TRBV6-6 and TRBJ1-1, with a weak D call TRBD1 (5 bases). There are 14 residues in the CDR3. The germline V and J ends were trimmed by 7 bases and 4 bases, with 16 bases remaining between them. Per germline, CDR1 MNHNY and CDR2 SVGAGI (reference sequence). CDR3 coding DNA: TGTGCCAGCACCCCAACGGGGCGCGTCACTGAAGCTTTCTTT. Protein sequence: CASTPTGRVTEAFF.

The chain employs TRBV18 and TRBJ1-2, with D possibly being TRBD1 (5 bases). CDR3 size: 13 residues. From germline, CDR1 is KGHSH and CDR2 LQKENI. The V and J ends lost 0 bases and 6 bases respectively, with 8 bases between them. The CDR3 region has the DNA TGTGCCAGCTCACCACCAGGGGTAAATGGCTACACCTTC. Its translation: CASSPPGVNGYTF.

V and J are TRBV6-1 and TRBJ1-1; maybe TRBD1 (6 bases). Trimming took off 5 bases at V and 1 base at J, with 8 bases between the two ends. CDR1 is MNHNS and CDR2 is SASEGT in the germline V gene. CDR3 length: 13 amino acids. CDR3 DNA sequence: TGTGCCAGCAGTAGCAGGGGGAACACTGAAGCTTTCTTT. This translates into CASSSRGNTEAFF.

The chain employs TRBV3-1 (or the pseudogene TRBV3-2) and TRBJ2-1; unclear D gene. This CDR3 region has 12 residues. V lost 0 bases and J lost 3, with 0 bases in between. The germline CDR1 and CDR2 sequences are LGHDT and YNNKEL (reference sequence). The CDR3 bases are TGTGCCAGCAGCCAAGACTACAATGAGCAGTTCTTC. This sequence encodes CASSQDYNEQFF.

V gene TRBV10-3 combines with J gene TRBJ1-2; no clear D. The CDR3 covers 14 residues. CDR1 is ENHRY and CDR2 is SYGVKD in the germline V gene. V shed 0 bases and J shed 2 bases, with 7 bases lying between them. The DNA of the CDR3 is TGTGCCATCAGTGAGTCGCAGTCCAACTATGGCTACACCTTC. This encodes CAISESQSNYGYTF.

The rearrangement joins TRBV14 to TRBJ1-1, with TRBD1 as a possible D gene (6 bases). V was trimmed by 2 bases and J by 6 bases, leaving 16 bases between them. The CDR3 has 15 amino acids. Looked up from germline, CDR1 is SGHDN and CDR2 is FVKESK. The CDR3: CASSQLGAGAPEAFF. In nucleotides, the CDR3 is TGTGCCAGCAGCCAACTTGGTGCGGGGGCCCCTGAAGCTTTCTTT.

This chain uses TRBV11-2 with TRBJ2-7; 9 bases align to TRBD2. V lost 6 bases and J lost 4; bases outside the gene matches: 10. CDR1 and CDR2 (germline): SGHAT, FQNNGV. The CDR3 runs to 15 residues. CDR3 bases: TGTGCCAGCAGTTCCTATCCGGGACTAGCTTACGAGCAGTACTTC. Translated: CASSSYPGLAYEQYF.

This clone was seen more than once but under ten times. The chain links TRBV10-1 to TRBJ2-2; 7 bases line up with TRBD2. In germline, CDR1 is WNHNN, CDR2 SYGVQD (reference sequence). The CDR3 has 16 residues. J was trimmed by 0 bases and V by 4 bases; bases with no gene match: 5. CDR3 in DNA: TGCGCCAGCAGTGGCCTAGCGGCCGCGAACACCGGGGAGCTGTTTTTT. Protein sequence: CASSGLAAANTGELFF.

The rearrangement links TRBV19 to TRBJ1-1, with 9 nucleotides matching TRBD1. This CDR3 contains 17 residues. Germline V CDR1 and CDR2: LNHDA, SQIVND (reference sequence). Trimming removed 5 bases from V and 1 base from J; junction bases left unmatched: 11. The CDR3 here is CASSVQGARGRNTEAFF. For the CDR3, the DNA is TGTGCCAGTAGTGTACAGGGGGCGCGAGGGAGGAACACTGAAGCTTTCTTT.

V gene TRBV10-1 combines with J gene TRBJ2-7; D is unclear. Per the germline V gene, CDR1 is WNHNN and CDR2 is SYGVQD (reference sequence). The CDR3 covers 13 residues. Trimming removed 4 bases from V and 2 bases from J, with 9 bases in between. In DNA form, the CDR3 reads TGCGCCAGCAGTGGGGGTCCCCCCTACGAGCAGTACTTC. Translation: CASSGGPPYEQYF.

This chain uses TRBV7-2 with TRBJ1-1; D is ambiguous. The CDR3 has 14 amino acids. Germline CDR1 SGHTA, CDR2 FQGNSA. V was clipped by 6 bases and J by 0 bases, with 11 bases between them. CDR3 amino acids: CASRQRTLNTEAFF. CDR3 nucleotides: TGTGCCAGCAGGCAAAGGACGTTGAACACTGAAGCTTTCTTT. Full variable domain (remainder filled in from reference TRBV7-2 and TRBJ1-1): GAGVSQSPSNKVTEKGKDVELRCDPISGHTALYWYRQSLGQGLEFLIYFQGNSAPDKSGLPSDRFSAERTGGSVSTLTIQRTQQEDSAVYLCASRQRTLNTEAFFGQGTRLTVV.

The J gene is TRBJ2-7, the V gene TRBV27, with unresolved D. The CDR3 is 14 residues long. Trimming stripped 0 bases from V and 2 bases from J, with 8 bases between. From germline, CDR1 is MNHEY and CDR2 SMNVEV (reference sequence). The CDR3 here is CASSLSRNTYEQYF. In DNA form, the CDR3 reads TGTGCCAGCAGTTTATCGCGGAATACCTACGAGCAGTACTTC.